What follows describes a single T cell receptor beta chain. The antigen remains undetermined. This record belongs to a study of cytomegalovirus exposure and HLA in healthy donors. Study conclusions and caveats: Several of the most significant clusters were apparently associated with common viral pathogens in a later analysis. In a later analysis, a genetic analysis reported fewer productive-TCR N-insertions in an Asian-associated ancestry cluster than the cohort average.

This CDR3 is built from 14 residues. V trimming: 5 bases; J trimming: 5 bases; junction bases outside the gene matches: 6. Per germline, CDR1 SGHNT and CDR2 YYREEE (reference sequence). The PCR had 60 Vbeta and 13 Jbeta primers. Clones were read by immunoSEQ multiplex PCR, and TCRdb kept only the in-frame ones, dropping some. The sample consists of 55,000 to 80,000 clones, approximately 71% of them appearing once. Sequenced: PBMCs. The rearrangement links TRBV5-4 to TRBJ2-5; 10 nucleotides line up with TRBD1. The receptor was derived from a man in his forties or fifties in good health and CMV-seropositive. In nucleotides, the CDR3 is TGTGCCAGCAGGGGGACAGGGGCTGGGGAGACCCAGTACTTC. As protein: CASRGTGAGETQYF.